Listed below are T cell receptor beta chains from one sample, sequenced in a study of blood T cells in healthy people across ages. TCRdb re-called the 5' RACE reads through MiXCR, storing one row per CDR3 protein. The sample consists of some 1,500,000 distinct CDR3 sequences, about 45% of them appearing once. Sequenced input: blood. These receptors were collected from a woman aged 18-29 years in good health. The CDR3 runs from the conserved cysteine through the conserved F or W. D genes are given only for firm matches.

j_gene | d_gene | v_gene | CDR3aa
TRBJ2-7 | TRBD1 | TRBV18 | CASSQSGQGFYEQYF
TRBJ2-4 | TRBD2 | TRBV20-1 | CSATTSGGAYIQYF
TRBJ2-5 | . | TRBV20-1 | CSAISSSSYNEQYF
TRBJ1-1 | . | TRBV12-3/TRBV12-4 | CASSPHPGANTEAFF
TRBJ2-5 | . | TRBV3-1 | CASSFIRGRETQYF
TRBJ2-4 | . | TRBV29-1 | CSVEIQRPTGKNIQYF
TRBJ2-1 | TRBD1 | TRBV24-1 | CATSESDLTGIEQFF
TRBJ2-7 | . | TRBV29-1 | CSVESGESYEQYF
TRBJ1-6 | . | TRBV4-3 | CASSQGAWRSPLHF
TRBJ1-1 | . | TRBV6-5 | CASRALDRSNTEAFF
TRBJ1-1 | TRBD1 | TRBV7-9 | CASSLAGGSTEAFF
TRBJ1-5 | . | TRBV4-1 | CASSQADSYQPQHF
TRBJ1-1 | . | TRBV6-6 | CASRTPGDTEAFF
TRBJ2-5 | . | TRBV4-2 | CVSSQDPVGQETQYF
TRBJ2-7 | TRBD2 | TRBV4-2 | CASSQGRTSGSNYEQYF
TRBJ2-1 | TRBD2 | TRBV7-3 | CASSLRTSRNPLSYNEQFF